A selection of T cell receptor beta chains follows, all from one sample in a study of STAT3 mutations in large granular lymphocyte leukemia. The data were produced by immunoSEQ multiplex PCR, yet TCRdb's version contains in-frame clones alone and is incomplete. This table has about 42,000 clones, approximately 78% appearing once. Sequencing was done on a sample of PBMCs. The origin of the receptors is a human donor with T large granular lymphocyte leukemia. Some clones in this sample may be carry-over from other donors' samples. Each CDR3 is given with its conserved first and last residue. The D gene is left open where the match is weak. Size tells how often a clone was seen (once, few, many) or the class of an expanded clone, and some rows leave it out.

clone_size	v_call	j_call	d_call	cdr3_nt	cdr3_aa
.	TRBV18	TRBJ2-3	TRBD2	TGTGCCAGCTCACCGACGAGACGGACTAGCGAGAACACAGATACGCAGTATTTT	CASSPTRRTSENTDTQYF
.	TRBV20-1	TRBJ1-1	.	TGCAGTGCTCCCCAGCGGCCTGAAGCTTTCTTT	CSAPQRPEAFF
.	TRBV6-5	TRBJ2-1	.	TGTGCCAGCAGTTACTCTGGGACTGGGTCCTACAATGAGCAGTTCTTC	CASSYSGTGSYNEQFF
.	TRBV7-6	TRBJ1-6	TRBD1	TGTGCCAGCAGCTTAATTACCAGGGGGCAGGTTAGCAATTCACCCCTCCACTTT	CASSLITRGQVSNSPLHF
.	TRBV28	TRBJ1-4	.	TGTGCCAGCAGTTTAATTGGAAGATATGAAAAACTGTTTTTT	CASSLIGRYEKLFF
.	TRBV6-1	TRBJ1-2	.	TGTGCCAGCAGTGAAACGTACACCAACTATGGCTACACCTTC	CASSETYTNYGYTF
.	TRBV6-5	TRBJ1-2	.	TGTGCCAGCAGTCAAACCTCAGGATTACATGGCTACACCTTC	CASSQTSGLHGYTF
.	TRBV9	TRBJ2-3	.	TGTGCCAGCAGCGTGGGAGGCACAGATACGCAGTATTTT	CASSVGGTDTQYF
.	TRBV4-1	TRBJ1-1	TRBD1	TGCGCCAGCAGCCAAGGACAGGGGTTGAACACTGAAGCTTTCTTT	CASSQGQGLNTEAFF
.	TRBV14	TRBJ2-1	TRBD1	TGTGCCAGCAGCCAAGATCCACAGGGGAAGGCTGAGCAGTTCTTC	CASSQDPQGKAEQFF
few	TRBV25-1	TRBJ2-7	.	TGTGCCAGCAGTCTCGATGCCCACGAGCAGTACTTC	CASSLDAHEQYF
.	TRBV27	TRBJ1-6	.	TGTGCCAGCAGATTTGGACAGACGAATTCACCCCTCCACTTT	CASRFGQTNSPLHF
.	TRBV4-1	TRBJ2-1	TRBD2	TGCGCCAGCAGCCGGGGATTAGCGGGGGCCCTATACAATGAGCAGTTCTTC	CASSRGLAGALYNEQFF
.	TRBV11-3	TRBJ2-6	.	TGTGCCAGCAGCGGGGGTCCTGGGGCCAACGTCCTGACTTTC	CASSGGPGANVLTF
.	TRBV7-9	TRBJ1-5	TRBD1	TGTGCCAGCAGCCTCGGGACAGGGGGTTCGTTGGGCAATCAGCCCCAGCATTTT	CASSLGTGGSLGNQPQHF
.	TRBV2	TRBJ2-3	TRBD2	TGTGCCAGCAGTGAAGGGACTAGCGGGGTCACAGATACGCAGTATTTT	CASSEGTSGVTDTQYF
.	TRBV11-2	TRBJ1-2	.	TGTGCCAGCTCAGCCGGGACACGTACTAACTATGGCTACACCTTC	CASSAGTRTNYGYTF
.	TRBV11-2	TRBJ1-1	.	TGTGCCAGCAGCTTAACCCGGGACGTGACTGAAGCTTTCTTT	CASSLTRDVTEAFF
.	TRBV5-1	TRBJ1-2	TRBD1	TGCGCCAGCAGCTTGGCCCCAGGGGGCTTGACTAACTATGGCTACACCTTC	CASSLAPGGLTNYGYTF
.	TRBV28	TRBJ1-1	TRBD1	TGTGCCAGCAGTCCCTGGACAGGGGAAGAAGCTTTCTTT	CASSPWTGEEAFF
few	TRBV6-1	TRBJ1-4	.	TGTGCCAGCACTGGACAGCTAACTAATGAAAAACTGTTTTTT	CASTGQLTNEKLFF
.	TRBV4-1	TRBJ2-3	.	TGCGCCAGCAGCCAAGTCGCGGGGACCACAGATACGCAGTATTTT	CASSQVAGTTDTQYF
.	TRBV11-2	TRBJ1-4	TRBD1	TGTGCCAGCAGCTTAGACGCCGGGACAGGGAGTGTAAGACTGTTTTTT	CASSLDAGTGSVRLFF
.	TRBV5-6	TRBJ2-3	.	TGTGCCAGCAGCTCGCTCGAGACAGTGGGGCTGGGAACGCAGTATTTT	CASSSLETVGLGTQYF
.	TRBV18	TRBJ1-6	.	TGTGCCAGCTCACCATTCGAAAGCTCCTATAATTCACCCCTCCACTTT	CASSPFESSYNSPLHF
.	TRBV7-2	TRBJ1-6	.	TGTGCCAGCAGCTTCGATTTTAATTCACCCCTCCACTTT	CASSFDFNSPLHF
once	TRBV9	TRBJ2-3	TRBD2	TGTGCCAGCAGCGTCACGGGGGGACGCACAGATACGCAGTATTTT	CASSVTGGRTDTQYF
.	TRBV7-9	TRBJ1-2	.	TGTGCCAGCAGCTTGGTTGGATCTAACTATGGCTACACCTTC	CASSLVGSNYGYTF
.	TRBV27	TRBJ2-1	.	TGTGCCAGCAGTTTTCAGCATTCCTACAATGAGCAGTTCTTC	CASSFQHSYNEQFF
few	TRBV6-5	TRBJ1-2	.	TGTGCCAGCAGTTACTTAGGACACTATGGCTACACCTTC	CASSYLGHYGYTF
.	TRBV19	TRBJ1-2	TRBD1	TGTGCCAGTAGTATAGAGCCCCGGACAGGGAATAACTATGGCTACACCTTC	CASSIEPRTGNNYGYTF
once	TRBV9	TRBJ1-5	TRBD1	TGTGCCAGCAGCGCAACAGGGGAATGGGATCAGCCCCAGCATTTT	CASSATGEWDQPQHF
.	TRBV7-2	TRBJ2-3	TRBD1	TGTGCCAGCAGTTTAGGGGGCAGGGCTGCCACAGATACGCAGTATTTT	CASSLGGRAATDTQYF
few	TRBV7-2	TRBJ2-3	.	TGTGCCAGCAGCCCGTGGGCAGATACGCAGTATTTT	CASSPWADTQYF
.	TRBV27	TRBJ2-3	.	TGTGCCAGCAGTTTAAAGGGCACAGATACGCAGTATTTT	CASSLKGTDTQYF
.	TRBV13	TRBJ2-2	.	TGTGCCAGCACAGAGAACACCGGGGAGCTGTTTTTT	CASTENTGELFF
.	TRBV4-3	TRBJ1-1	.	TGCGCCAGCAGCCACATTAGGAGGGGCACTGAAGCTTTCTTT	CASSHIRRGTEAFF
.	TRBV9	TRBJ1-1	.	TGTGCCAGCAGCGTAGCGGCAGCACAGAACACTGAAGCTTTCTTT	CASSVAAAQNTEAFF
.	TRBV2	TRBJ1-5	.	TGTGCCAGCGGGGTCGAGTATCAGCCCCAGCATTTT	CASGVEYQPQHF
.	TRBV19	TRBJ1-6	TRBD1	TGTGCCAGTAGATCGACAGGGATTTCACCCCTCCACTTT	CASRSTGISPLHF
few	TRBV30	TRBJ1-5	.	TGTGCCTGGAGTGAAGGCCTAAATCAGCCCCAGCATTTT	CAWSEGLNQPQHF
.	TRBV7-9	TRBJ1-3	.	TGTGCCAGCAGCTTATGGCAGGCCGGAAACACCATATATTTT	CASSLWQAGNTIYF
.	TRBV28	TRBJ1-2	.	TGTGCCAGCAGTTTAACGACGGGGGGCTACACCTTC	CASSLTTGGYTF
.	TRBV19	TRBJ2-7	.	TGTGCCAGTAGTCCCCGGGACGCCGCGTGGTACGAGCAGTACTTC	CASSPRDAAWYEQYF
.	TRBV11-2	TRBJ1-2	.	TGTGCCAGCAGCTTAATTGGACCCAACTATGGCTACACCTTC	CASSLIGPNYGYTF
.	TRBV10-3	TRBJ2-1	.	TGTGCCATCAGTGGGACCGCGGACAATGAGCAGTTCTTC	CAISGTADNEQFF
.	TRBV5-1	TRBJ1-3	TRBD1	TGCGCCAGCAGCTCTGGGACAGGGAACGGAAACACCATATATTTT	CASSSGTGNGNTIYF
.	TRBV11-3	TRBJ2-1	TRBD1	TGTGCCAGCAGCAAGGGACAGCACTACAATGAGCAGTTCTTC	CASSKGQHYNEQFF
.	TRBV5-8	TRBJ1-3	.	TGTGCCAGCAGCAGCGACGGGGGGTACTCTGGAAACACCATATATTTT	CASSSDGGYSGNTIYF
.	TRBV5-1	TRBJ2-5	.	TGCGCCAGCAGCTTGTCCCCACCACAAGAGACCCAGTACTTC	CASSLSPPQETQYF
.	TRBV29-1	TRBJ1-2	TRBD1	TGCAGCGTTGAAGGGACAGGGGTATCTATCGGGGGCTACACCTTC	CSVEGTGVSIGGYTF
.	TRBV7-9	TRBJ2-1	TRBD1	TGTGCCAGCAGCTTAACGGGGACAGGGGTTGAGCAGTTCTTC	CASSLTGTGVEQFF
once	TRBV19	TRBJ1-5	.	TGTGCCAGTAGTCCCGGAAATAGCAATCAGCCCCAGCATTTT	CASSPGNSNQPQHF
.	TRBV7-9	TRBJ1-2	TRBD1	TGTGCCAGCAGCCTCGCCGGGACAGCTAACTATGGCTACACCTTC	CASSLAGTANYGYTF
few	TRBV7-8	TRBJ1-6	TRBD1	TGTGCCAGCAGCCCTCGACAGGGACGTTCACCCCTCCACTTT	CASSPRQGRSPLHF
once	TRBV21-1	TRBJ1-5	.	TGTGCCAGCAGCAGGGGGCAGCGTGCCTACAATCAGCCCCAGCATTTT	CASSRGQRAYNQPQHF